These T cell receptor beta chains were read from a single sample in a study of blood T cell repertoires in COVID-19. Data came from immunoSEQ multiplex PCR; TCRdb stores just in-frame clones and leaves some out. The sample lists some 150,000 clones, roughly nine tenths occurring once. The sample comprised peripheral blood. The receptors shown here come from a woman aged 55-69 years with COVID-19, enrolled during active disease. Each CDR3 is given with its conserved first and last residue. Fields, in order: J gene, V gene, D gene, CDR3 protein. The D gene is left open where the match is weak.

TRBJ1-2,TRBV6-5,-,CASKDRGNYGYTF
TRBJ2-2,TRBV10-3,TRBD1,CAISESTGAVPVTGELFF
TRBJ2-1,TRBV6-5,TRBD2,CASSYGPGGENEQFF
TRBJ2-1,TRBV7-3,TRBD2,CASSRRAGPSYNEQFF
TRBJ2-3,TRBV3-1/TRBV3-2,-,CASSQTGAGTDTQYF
TRBJ2-2,TRBV3-1/TRBV3-2,-,CASSHGSVPGELFF
TRBJ1-3,TRBV7-9,-,CASSRGEGAATIYF
TRBJ1-6,TRBV5-5,-,CASSLRGARYNSPLHF
TRBJ2-7,TRBV7-2,-,CASSSGLYEQYF
TRBJ1-5,TRBV6-2/TRBV6-3,-,CASSYSKKGTTSNQPQHF
TRBJ1-1,TRBV9,-,CASSAGQTVTEAFF
TRBJ2-3,TRBV4-3,-,CASSQEPGKAQYF
TRBJ2-7,TRBV9,-,CASSVGEGEQYF
TRBJ2-3,TRBV11-3,TRBD1,CASSPRTGEADTQYF
TRBJ1-6,TRBV11-3,TRBD1,CASSPSPGQNSPLHF
TRBJ2-7,TRBV4-1,-,CASSHPSGGRDRTYEQYF
TRBJ2-5,TRBV18,TRBD2,CASSPLAGGYQETQYF
TRBJ1-1,TRBV3-1/TRBV3-2,-,CASTLWGTSTEAFF
TRBJ2-5,TRBV4-1,TRBD2,CASSPRSGRFGETQYF
TRBJ2-5,TRBV10-3,TRBD2,CAIREGLAGIKTQYF
TRBJ2-1,TRBV9,-,CASSVPPRLVRENEQFF
TRBJ1-1,TRBV25-1,-,CASILGQTEAFF
TRBJ2-2,TRBV11-2,-,CASTQRFDTGELFF
TRBJ2-5,TRBV12-2,-,CASEQTGFGETQYF
TRBJ1-3,TRBV9,TRBD1,CASSPFPWTGGSGNTIYF
TRBJ1-1,TRBV15,TRBD1,CATSGRGLHTEAFF
TRBJ1-2,TRBV19,TRBD1,CASSPGQGVGRYTF
TRBJ1-3,TRBV30,-,CAWSADLSSGNTIYF
TRBJ1-6,TRBV28,TRBD1,CASSFSPGQPVNSPLHF
TRBJ1-1,TRBV29-1,TRBD1,CSVRRTGEAFF
TRBJ2-1,TRBV28,TRBD2,CASGGGLAGNEQFF
TRBJ2-7,TRBV4-2,TRBD2,CASSQRERDEQYF
TRBJ2-7,TRBV2,TRBD2,CASSPGLDYEQYF
TRBJ2-7,TRBV6-5,TRBD1,CASTLTGDEQYF
TRBJ1-5,TRBV11-3,-,CASSSTSTDQPQHF
TRBJ1-1,TRBV2,-,CASRARQDVNTEAFF
TRBJ1-2,TRBV12-3/TRBV12-4,-,CASSLVDRSRTF
TRBJ2-1,TRBV19,TRBD2,CASRIAGGRSYNEQFF